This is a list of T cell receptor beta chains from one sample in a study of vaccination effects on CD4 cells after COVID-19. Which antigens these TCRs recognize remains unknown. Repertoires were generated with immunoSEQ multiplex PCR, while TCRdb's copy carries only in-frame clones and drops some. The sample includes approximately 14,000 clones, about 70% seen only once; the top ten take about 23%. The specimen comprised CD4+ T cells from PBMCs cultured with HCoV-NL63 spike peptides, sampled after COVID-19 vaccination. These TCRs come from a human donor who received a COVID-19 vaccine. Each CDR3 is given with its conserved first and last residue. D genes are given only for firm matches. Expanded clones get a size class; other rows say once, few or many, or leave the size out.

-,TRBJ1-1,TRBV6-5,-,CASSYGRGEAFF,TGTGCCAGCAGTTACGGACGGGGTGAAGCTTTCTTT
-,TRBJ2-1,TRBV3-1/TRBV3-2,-,CASRDWPHTFF,TGTGCCAGCAGAGACTGGCCCCACACGTTCTTC
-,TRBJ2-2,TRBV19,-,CASTSSGDTGELFF,TGTGCCAGCACGTCCAGCGGAGACACCGGGGAGCTGTTTTTT
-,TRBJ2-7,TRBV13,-,CASSRRDGSYEQYF,TGTGCCAGCAGCCGCCGGGACGGCTCCTACGAGCAGTACTTC
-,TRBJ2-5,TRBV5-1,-,CASSLMGGEETQYF,TGCGCCAGCAGCTTGATGGGGGGCGAGGAGACCCAGTACTTC
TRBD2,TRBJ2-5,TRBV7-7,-,CASSLRGGHQETQYF,TGTGCTAGCAGCTTGCGGGGGGGGCACCAAGAGACCCAGTACTTC
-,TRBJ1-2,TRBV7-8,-,CASSYSGRPYGYTF,TGTGCCAGCAGCTACTCGGGCAGACCCTATGGCTACACCTTC
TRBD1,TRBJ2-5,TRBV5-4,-,CASSNDRGLETQYF,TGTGCCAGCAGTAACGACAGGGGGCTGGAGACCCAGTACTTC
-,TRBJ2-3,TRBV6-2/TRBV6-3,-,CASSYAGAGDTQYF,TGTGCCAGCAGTTACGCGGGGGCTGGAGATACGCAGTATTTT
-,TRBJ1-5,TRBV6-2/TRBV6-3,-,CASSATGWAPQHF,TGTGCCAGCAGTGCTACAGGGTGGGCGCCCCAGCATTTT
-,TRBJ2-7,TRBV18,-,CASSQAGAHYEQYF,TGTGCCAGCTCACAGGCAGGGGCACACTACGAGCAGTACTTC
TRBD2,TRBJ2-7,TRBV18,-,CASSPASGGPYEQYF,TGTGCCAGCTCACCTGCTAGCGGGGGCCCCTACGAGCAGTACTTC
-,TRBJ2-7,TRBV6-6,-,CASSFSGTQGYF,TGTGCCAGCAGTTTCTCCGGGACCCAAGGGTACTTC
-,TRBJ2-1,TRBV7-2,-,CASSPGLSYNEQFF,TGTGCCAGCAGCCCGGGATTATCCTACAATGAGCAGTTCTTC
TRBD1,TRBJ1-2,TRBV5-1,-,CASSTRQGANYGYTF,TGCGCCAGCAGCACACGACAGGGTGCTAACTATGGCTACACCTTC
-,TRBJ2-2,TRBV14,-,CASSPREKNTGELFF,TGTGCCAGCAGCCCCCGGGAGAAGAACACCGGGGAGCTGTTTTTT
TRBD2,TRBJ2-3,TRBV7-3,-,CASSSGTSGTQYF,TGTGCCAGCAGCTCCGGGACTAGCGGAACGCAGTATTTT
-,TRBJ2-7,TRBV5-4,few,CASSLDTTYEQYF,TGTGCCAGCAGCTTGGATACAACCTACGAGCAGTACTTC